The 4 T cell receptor beta chains listed next were all sequenced from one sample in a study of cytomegalovirus exposure and HLA in healthy donors. Amplification used 60 Vbeta primers and 13 Jbeta primers. Some clones are missing from TCRdb's copy, which holds only in-frame ones; the method was immunoSEQ multiplex PCR. The sample consists of about 190,000 clones, 75% to 85% of them appearing once. The sample comprised PBMCs. Receptors originate from a woman between 18 and 30 years old in good health and CMV-seropositive.

J is TRBJ2-1 and V is TRBV10-2, with 7 bases fitting TRBD1. This CDR3 comprises 15 residues. Trimming at V came to 7 bases and at J to 6 bases, leaving 12 bases not matched to a gene. The V gene's germline CDR1 is WSHSY and CDR2 SAAADI. This CDR3 reads CASTGKTGNLNEQFF. The CDR3 bases are TGCGCCAGCACCGGTAAGACAGGGAATCTCAATGAGCAGTTCTTC.

The CDR3 spells CASRPGQGVHSPLHF. CDR3 DNA sequence: TGTGCCAGCAGGCCGGGACAGGGGGTCCATTCACCCCTCCACTTT. V and J are TRBV28 and TRBJ1-6; 11 nucleotides align to TRBD1. V lost 6 bases to trimming and J lost 8 bases; unmatched junction nucleotides: 6. The CDR3 runs to 15 residues. Germline lookup yields CDR1 MDHEN and CDR2 SYDVKM.

V and J are TRBV28 and TRBJ2-5; possibly TRBD1 for D (6 bases). The J call is in doubt because the DNA end fits TRBJ2-7 better. This CDR3 has 15 residues. Germline CDR1 MDHEN, CDR2 SYDVKM. CDR3 nucleotides: TGTGCCAGCAGTTCCCACACACAGGGAACCTACGAGCAGTACTTC. It specifies CASSSHTQGTYEQYF.

The rearrangement uses TRBV28 and TRBJ1-2; D remains ambiguous. The CDR3 length is 12 residues. The ends were cut back, 5 bases at V and 6 bases at J, with 10 bases in the middle. CDR1 is MDHEN and CDR2 is SYDVKM in the germline V gene. The CDR3 DNA sequence: TGTGCCAGCAGTACTCTCGTGAATGGCTACACCTTC. This gives the protein CASSTLVNGYTF.